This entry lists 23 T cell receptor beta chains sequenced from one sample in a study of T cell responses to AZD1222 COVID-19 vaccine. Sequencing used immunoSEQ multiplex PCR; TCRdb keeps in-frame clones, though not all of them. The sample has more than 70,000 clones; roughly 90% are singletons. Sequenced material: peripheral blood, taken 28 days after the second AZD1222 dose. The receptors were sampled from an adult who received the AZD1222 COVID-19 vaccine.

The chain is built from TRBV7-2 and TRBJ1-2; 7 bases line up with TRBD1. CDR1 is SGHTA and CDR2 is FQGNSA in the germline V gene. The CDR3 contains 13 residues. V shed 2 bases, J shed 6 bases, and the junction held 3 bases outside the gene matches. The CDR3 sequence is CASSLIGGDGYTF. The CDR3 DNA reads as TGTGCCAGCAGCTTAATAGGGGGCGATGGCTACACCTTC.

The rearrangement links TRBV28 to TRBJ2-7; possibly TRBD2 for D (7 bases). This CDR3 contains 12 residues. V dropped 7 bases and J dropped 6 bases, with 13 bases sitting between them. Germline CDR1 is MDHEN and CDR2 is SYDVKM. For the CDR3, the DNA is TGTGCCAGCACCCCGCGGGGGCCCGAGCAGTACTTC. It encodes CASTPRGPEQYF.

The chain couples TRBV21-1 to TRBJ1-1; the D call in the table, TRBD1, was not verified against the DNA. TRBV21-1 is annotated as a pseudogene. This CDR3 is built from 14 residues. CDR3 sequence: CASSNRTGDTEAFF. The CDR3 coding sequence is TGTGCCAGCAGCAACAGGACAGGGGACACTGAAGCTTTCTTT.

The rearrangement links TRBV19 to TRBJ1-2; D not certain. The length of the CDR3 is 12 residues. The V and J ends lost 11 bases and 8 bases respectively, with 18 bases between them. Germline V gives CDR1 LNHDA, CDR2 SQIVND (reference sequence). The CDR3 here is CASRAEFKGYTF. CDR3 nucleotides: TGTGCCTCAAGGGCCGAGTTTAAAGGCTACACCTTC.

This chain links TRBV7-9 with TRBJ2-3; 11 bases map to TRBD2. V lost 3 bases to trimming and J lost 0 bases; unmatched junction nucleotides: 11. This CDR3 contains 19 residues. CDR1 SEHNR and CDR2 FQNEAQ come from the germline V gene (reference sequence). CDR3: CASSFPRLAGLASTDTQYF. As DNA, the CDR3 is TGTGCCAGCAGCTTCCCCCGACTAGCGGGATTAGCTAGCACAGATACGCAGTATTTT.

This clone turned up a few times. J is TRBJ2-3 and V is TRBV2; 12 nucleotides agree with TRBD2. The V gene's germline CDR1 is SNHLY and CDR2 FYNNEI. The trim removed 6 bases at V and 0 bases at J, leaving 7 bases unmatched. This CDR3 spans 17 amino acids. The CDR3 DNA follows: TGTGCCAGCAGACCTGGGACTAGCGGGCGTAGCACAGATACGCAGTATTTT. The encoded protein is CASRPGTSGRSTDTQYF.

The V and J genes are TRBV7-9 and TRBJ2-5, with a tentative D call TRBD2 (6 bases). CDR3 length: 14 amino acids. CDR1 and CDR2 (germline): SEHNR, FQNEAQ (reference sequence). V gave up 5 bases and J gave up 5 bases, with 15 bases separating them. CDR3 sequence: CASSPRGFRETQYF. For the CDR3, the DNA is TGTGCCAGCAGCCCCCGGGGGTTCCGGGAGACCCAGTACTTC.

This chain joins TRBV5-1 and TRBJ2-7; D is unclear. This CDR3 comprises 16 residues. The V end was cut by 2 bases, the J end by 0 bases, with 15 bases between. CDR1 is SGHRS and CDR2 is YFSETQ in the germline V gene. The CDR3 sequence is CASSLYQQQTSYEQYF. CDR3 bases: TGCGCCAGCAGCTTATACCAGCAACAAACCTCCTACGAGCAGTACTTC.

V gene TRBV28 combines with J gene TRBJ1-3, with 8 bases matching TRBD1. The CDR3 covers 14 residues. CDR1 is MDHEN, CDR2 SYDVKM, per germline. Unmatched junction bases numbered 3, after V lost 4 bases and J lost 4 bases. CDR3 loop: CASSYGQGGNTIYF. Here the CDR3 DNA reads TGTGCCAGCAGTTATGGACAGGGAGGAAACACCATATATTTT.

The CDR3: CASSETGGYGYTF. CDR3 DNA: TGTGCCAGCAGCGAGACAGGGGGATATGGCTACACCTTC. The rearrangement joins TRBV6-2 or TRBV6-3 to TRBJ1-2, with 9 bases identical to TRBD1. With 6 bases clipped from V and 5 bases from J, the junction kept 4 bases outside the gene matches. This CDR3 region has 13 residues. The germline V gene has CDR1 MNHEY and CDR2 SVGEGT.

CDR3 DNA sequence: TGTGCCAGCAGCTTAGCGCTCAGGGGCGAAGGGGAAAAACTGTTTTTT. Translation gives CASSLALRGEGEKLFF. The chain uses TRBV7-9 and TRBJ1-4, with D possibly matching TRBD1 (6 bases). Trimming took 0 bases from V and 8 from J, leaving 16 bases between them. There are 16 residues in the CDR3. Germline V CDR1 and CDR2: SEHNR, FQNEAQ (reference sequence).

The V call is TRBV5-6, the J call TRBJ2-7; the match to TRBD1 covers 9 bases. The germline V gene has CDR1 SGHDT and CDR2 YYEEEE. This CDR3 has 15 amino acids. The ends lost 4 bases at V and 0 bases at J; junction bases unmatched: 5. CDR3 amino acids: CASSPGQGGSYEQYF. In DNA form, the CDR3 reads TGTGCCAGCAGCCCGGGACAGGGAGGCTCCTACGAGCAGTACTTC.

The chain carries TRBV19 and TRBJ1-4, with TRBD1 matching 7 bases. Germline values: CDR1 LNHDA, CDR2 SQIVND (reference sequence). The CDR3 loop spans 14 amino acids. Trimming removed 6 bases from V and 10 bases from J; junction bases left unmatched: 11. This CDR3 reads CASRGTDRERKLFF. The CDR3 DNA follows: TGTGCCAGTAGAGGGACAGACCGTGAGCGAAAACTGTTTTTT.

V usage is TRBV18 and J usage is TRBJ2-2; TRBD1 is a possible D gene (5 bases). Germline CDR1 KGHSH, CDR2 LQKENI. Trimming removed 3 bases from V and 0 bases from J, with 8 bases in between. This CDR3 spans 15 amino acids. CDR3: CASSPGRANTGELFF. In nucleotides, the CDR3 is TGTGCCAGCTCACCTGGCAGGGCGAACACCGGGGAGCTGTTTTTT.

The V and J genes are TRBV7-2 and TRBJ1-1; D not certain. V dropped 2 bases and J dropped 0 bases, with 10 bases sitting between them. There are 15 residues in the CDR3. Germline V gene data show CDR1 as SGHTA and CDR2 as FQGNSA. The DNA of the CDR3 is TGTGCCAGCAGCTTATTAGGGCGCCTGAACACTGAAGCTTTCTTT. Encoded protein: CASSLLGRLNTEAFF. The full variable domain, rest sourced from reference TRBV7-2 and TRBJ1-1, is GAGVSQSPSNKVTEKGKDVELRCDPISGHTALYWYRQSLGQGLEFLIYFQGNSAPDKSGLPSDRFSAERTGGSVSTLTIQRTQQEDSAVYLCASSLLGRLNTEAFFGQGTRLTVV.

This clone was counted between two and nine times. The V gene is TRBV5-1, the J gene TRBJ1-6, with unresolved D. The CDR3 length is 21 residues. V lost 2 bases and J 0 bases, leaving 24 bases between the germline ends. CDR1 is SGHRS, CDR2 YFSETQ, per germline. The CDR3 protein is CASSLFRRTVNPFSYNSPLHF. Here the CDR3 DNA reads TGCGCCAGCAGCTTATTCCGTCGGACGGTGAACCCCTTCTCCTATAATTCACCCCTCCACTTT.

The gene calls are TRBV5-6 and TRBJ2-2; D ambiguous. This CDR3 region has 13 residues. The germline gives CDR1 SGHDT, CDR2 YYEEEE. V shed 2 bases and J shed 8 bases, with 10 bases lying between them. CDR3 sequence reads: CASSFPVAGELFF. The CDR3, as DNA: TGTGCCAGCAGCTTTCCTGTCGCTGGGGAGCTGTTTTTT.

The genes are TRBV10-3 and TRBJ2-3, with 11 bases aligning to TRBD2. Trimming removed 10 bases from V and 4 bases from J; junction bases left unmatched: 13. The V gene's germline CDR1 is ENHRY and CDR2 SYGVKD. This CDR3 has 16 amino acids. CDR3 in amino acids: CATHPRLAGKSDTQYF. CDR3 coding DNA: TGTGCCACCCACCCAAGACTAGCGGGAAAATCAGATACGCAGTATTTT.

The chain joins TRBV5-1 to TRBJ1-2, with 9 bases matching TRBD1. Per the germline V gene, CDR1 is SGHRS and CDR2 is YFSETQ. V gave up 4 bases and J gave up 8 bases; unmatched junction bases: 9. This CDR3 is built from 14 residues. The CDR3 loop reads CASSPYRGQEGYTF. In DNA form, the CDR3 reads TGCGCCAGCAGCCCTTACAGGGGGCAGGAGGGCTACACCTTC.

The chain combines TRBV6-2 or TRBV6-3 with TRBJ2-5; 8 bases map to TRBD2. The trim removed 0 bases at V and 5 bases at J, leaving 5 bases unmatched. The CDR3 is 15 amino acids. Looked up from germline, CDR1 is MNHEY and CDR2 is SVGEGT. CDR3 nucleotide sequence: TGTGCCAGCAGTTACTCGAAGAGCGGGAGCGAGACCCAGTACTTC. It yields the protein CASSYSKSGSETQYF.

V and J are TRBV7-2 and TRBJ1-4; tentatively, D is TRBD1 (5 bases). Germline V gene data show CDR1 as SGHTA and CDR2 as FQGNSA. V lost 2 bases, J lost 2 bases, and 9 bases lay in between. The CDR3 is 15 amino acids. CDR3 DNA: TGTGCCAGCAGCTTAAACAGGCGTACTAATGAAAAACTGTTTTTT. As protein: CASSLNRRTNEKLFF.

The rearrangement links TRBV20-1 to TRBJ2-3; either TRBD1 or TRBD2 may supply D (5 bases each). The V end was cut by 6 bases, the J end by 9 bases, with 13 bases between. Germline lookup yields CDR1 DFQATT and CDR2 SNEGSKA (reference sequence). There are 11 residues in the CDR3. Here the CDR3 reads CSASWDGTQYF. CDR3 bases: TGCAGTGCCAGTTGGGACGGCACGCAGTATTTT.

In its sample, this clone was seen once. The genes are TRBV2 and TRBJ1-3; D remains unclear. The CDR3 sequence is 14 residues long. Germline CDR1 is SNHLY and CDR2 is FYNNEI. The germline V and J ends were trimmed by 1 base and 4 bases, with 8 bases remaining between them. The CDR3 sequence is CASSEGPSGNTIYF. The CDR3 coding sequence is TGTGCCAGCAGTGAAGGACCGTCAGGAAACACCATATATTTT.